In this sample, the clone carrying this T cell receptor (beta chain) turned up once. The data were taken from a study of blood T cell repertoires in COVID-19. Study overall: Researchers got acute and convalescent COVID-19 samples from the United States, Italy and Spain. T cells, B-cell-depleted T cells, or PBMCs supplied cDNA or gDNA.

Per the original data handling: Reference gene primer amplification gave estimated nucleated cell counts. Clones were read by immunoSEQ multiplex PCR, and TCRdb kept only the in-frame ones, dropping some. The V and J calls and clone size are taken from that table; D and trimming were inferred from the DNA. The sample lists approximately 49,000 clones, over 80% occurring once. The source is a man in his fifties or sixties with acute or convalescent COVID-19. Sequences were obtained from peripheral blood.

The chain's CDR3 is CASSPPGGSNQPQHF. The CDR3 nucleotides are TGTGCCAGCAGCCCCCCCGGGGGGAGCAATCAGCCCCAGCATTTT. V and J are TRBV3-1 (or the pseudogene TRBV3-2) and TRBJ1-5; D may be TRBD1 (5 bases). The germline V gene has CDR1 LGHDT and CDR2 YNNKEL (reference sequence). The V end was cut by 4 bases, the J end by 1 base, with 11 bases between. The CDR3 has 15 residues.